The sequence of this T cell receptor (beta chain) was determined in a study of T cell repertoires in cytomegalovirus infection. The CDR3 spans 15 residues. Germline assignment: CDR1 LNHDA and CDR2 SQIVND (reference sequence). Unmatched junction bases numbered 4, after V lost 3 bases and J lost 3 bases. Using its own MiXCR run on the reads, TCRdb lists one record per CDR3 protein. The sample shows a few hundred thousand distinct CDR3 sequences, less than 30% of them seen only once. The sample holds a few counts of this clonotype. The target antigen is unknown. Study-wide points: Based on cumulative public TCR beta family frequency, carriers of CMV plus the relevant HLA were identified.

The sequence was obtained from a human donor in good health (CMV status not recorded). Some clones in this sample may be carry-over from other donors' samples. What was sequenced was PBMCs. The rearrangement joins TRBV19 to TRBJ2-3, with 9 positions matching TRBD2. The CDR3 here is CASSIRLAGTDTQYF. CDR3 nucleotides: TGTGCCAGTAGTATTCGGCTAGCGGGAACAGATACGCAGTATTTT.